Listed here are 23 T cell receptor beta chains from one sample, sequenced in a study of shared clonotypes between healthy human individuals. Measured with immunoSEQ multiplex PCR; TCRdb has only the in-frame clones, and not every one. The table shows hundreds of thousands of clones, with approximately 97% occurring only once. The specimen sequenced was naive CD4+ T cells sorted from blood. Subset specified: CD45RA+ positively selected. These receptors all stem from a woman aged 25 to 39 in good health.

The CDR3 region has the DNA TGTGCCAGCAGGAAACTAGCGGATGTAGAGACCCAGTACTTC. Its protein is CASRKLADVETQYF. The chain joins TRBV28 to TRBJ2-5, with 8 bases aligning to TRBD2. The CDR3 covers 14 residues. Germline V lookup: CDR1 MDHEN, CDR2 SYDVKM. With 6 bases clipped from V and 4 bases from J, the junction kept 7 bases outside the gene matches.

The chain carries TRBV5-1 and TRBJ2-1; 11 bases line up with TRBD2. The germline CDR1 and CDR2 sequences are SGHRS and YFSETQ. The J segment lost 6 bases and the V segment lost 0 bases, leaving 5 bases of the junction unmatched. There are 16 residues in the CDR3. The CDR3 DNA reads TGCGCCAGCAGCTTGGCCTATCTAGCGGGAGGCAATGAGCAGTTCTTC. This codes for CASSLAYLAGGNEQFF.

This CDR3 is CASSQESHLAGGYEQYF. CDR3 coding DNA: TGTGCCAGCAGCCAAGAGTCGCATCTAGCGGGAGGGTACGAGCAGTACTTC. The gene calls are TRBV4-2 and TRBJ2-7; 12 bases map to TRBD2. Per germline, CDR1 LGHNA and CDR2 YNFKEQ. CDR3 length equals 17 residues. Trimming removed 0 bases from V and 4 bases from J; junction bases left unmatched: 7.

The CDR3 loop is CASSLDAGANYGYTF. Here the CDR3 DNA reads TGTGCCAGCAGCTTAGACGCAGGGGCTAACTATGGCTACACCTTC. This chain uses TRBV7-9 with TRBJ1-2; TRBD1 is a possible D gene (6 bases). Germline V lookup: CDR1 SEHNR, CDR2 FQNEAQ (reference sequence). The CDR3 is made up of 15 amino acids. V was pared by 1 base and J by 0 bases, with 9 bases between.

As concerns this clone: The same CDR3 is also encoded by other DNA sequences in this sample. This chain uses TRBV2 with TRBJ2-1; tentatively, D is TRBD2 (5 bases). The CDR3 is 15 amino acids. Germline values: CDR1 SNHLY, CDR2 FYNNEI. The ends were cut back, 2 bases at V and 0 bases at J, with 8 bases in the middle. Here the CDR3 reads CASSESGSSYNEQFF. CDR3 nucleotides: TGTGCCAGCAGTGAATCGGGGAGCTCCTACAATGAGCAGTTCTTC.

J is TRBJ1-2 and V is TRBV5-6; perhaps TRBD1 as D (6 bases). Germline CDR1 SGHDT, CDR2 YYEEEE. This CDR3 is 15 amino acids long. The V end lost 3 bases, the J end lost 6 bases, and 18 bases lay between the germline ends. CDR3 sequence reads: CASSSKYWGAHGYTF. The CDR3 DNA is TGTGCCAGCAGCTCGAAATACTGGGGGGCCCATGGCTACACCTTC.

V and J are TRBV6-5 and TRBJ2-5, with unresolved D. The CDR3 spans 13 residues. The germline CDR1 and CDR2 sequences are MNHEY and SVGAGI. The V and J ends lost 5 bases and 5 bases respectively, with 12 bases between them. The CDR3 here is CASSPWLEETQYF. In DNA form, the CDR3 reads TGTGCCAGCAGTCCCTGGTTAGAGGAGACCCAGTACTTC.

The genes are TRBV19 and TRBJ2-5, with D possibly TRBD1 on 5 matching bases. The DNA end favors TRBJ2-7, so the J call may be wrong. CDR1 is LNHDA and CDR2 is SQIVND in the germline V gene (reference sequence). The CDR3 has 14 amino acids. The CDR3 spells CASSMGRRIGEQYF. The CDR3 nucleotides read TGTGCCAGTAGTATGGGGCGTAGGATCGGCGAGCAGTACTTC.

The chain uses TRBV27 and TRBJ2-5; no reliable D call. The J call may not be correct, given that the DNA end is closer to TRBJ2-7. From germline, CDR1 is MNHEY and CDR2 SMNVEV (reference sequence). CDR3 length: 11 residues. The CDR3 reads CASSFPYEQYF. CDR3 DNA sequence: TGTGCCAGCAGTTTTCCCTACGAGCAGTACTTC.

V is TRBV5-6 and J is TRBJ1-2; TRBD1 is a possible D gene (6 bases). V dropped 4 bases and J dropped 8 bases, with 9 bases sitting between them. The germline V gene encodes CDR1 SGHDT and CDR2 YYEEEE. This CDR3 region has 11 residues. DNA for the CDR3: TGTGCCAGCAGCGCCAGGGGAGGCTACACCTTC. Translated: CASSARGGYTF.

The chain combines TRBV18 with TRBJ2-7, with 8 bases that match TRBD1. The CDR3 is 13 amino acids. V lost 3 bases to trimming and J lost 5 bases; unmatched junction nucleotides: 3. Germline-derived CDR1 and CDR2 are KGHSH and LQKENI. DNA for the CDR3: TGTGCCAGCTCACCGGACAGGGCACACGAGCAGTACTTC. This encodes CASSPDRAHEQYF.

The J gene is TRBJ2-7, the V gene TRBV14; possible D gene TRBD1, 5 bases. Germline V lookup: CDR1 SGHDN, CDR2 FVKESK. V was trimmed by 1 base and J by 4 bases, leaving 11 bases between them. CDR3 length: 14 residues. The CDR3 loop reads CASSQVGTGYEQYF. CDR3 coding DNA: TGTGCCAGCAGCCAAGTGGGAACAGGATACGAGCAGTACTTC.

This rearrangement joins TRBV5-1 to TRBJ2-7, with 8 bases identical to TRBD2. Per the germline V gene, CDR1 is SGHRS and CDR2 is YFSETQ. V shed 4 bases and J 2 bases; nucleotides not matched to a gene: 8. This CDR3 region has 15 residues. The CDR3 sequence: CASSPRGGPTYEQYF. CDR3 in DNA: TGCGCCAGCAGCCCCCGGGGGGGGCCCACCTACGAGCAGTACTTC.

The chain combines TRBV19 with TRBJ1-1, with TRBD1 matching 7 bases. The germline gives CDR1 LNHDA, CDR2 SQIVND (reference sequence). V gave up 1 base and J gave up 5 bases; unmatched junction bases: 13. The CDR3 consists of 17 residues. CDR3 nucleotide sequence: TGTGCCAGTAGTATAGTTAAAGGGGGCTGGTTGGGTACTGAAGCTTTCTTT. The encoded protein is CASSIVKGGWLGTEAFF.

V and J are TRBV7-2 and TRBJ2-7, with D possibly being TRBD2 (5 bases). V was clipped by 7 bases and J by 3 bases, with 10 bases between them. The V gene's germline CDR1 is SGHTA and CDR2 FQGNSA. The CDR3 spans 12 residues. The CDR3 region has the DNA TGTGCCAGCACGGAGCGGCACTACGAGCAGTACTTC. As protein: CASTERHYEQYF.

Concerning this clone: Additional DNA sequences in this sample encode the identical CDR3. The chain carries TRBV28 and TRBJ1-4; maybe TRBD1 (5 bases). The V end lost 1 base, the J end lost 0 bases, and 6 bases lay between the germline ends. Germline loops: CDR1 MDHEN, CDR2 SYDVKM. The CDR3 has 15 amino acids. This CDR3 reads CASSLSGATNEKLFF. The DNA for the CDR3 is TGTGCCAGCAGTTTATCGGGGGCAACTAATGAAAAACTGTTTTTT.

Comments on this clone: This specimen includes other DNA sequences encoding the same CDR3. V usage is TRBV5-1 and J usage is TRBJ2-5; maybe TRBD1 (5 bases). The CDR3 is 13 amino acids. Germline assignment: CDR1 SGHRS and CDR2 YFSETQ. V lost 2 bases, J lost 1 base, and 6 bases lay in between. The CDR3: CASSFGAQETQYF. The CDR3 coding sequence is TGCGCCAGCAGCTTTGGGGCCCAAGAGACCCAGTACTTC.

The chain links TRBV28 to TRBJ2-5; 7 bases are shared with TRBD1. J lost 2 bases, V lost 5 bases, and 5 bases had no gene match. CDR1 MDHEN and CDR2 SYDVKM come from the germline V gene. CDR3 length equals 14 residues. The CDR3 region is CASSLGTAQETQYF. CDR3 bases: TGTGCCAGCAGTCTTGGGACAGCTCAAGAGACCCAGTACTTC.

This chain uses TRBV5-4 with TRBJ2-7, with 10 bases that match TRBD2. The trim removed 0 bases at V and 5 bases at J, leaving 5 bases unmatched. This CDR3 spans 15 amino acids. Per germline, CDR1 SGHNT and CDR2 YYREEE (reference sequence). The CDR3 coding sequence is TGTGCCAGCAGCTTGGCTAGCGGGAGTCGTAACGAGCAGTACTTC. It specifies CASSLASGSRNEQYF.

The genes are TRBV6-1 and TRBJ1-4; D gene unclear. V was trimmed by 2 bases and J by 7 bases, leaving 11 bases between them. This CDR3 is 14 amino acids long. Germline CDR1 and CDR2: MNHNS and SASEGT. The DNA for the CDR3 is TGTGCCAGCAGTGAAACCCCGGGATTTGAAAAACTGTTTTTT. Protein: CASSETPGFEKLFF.

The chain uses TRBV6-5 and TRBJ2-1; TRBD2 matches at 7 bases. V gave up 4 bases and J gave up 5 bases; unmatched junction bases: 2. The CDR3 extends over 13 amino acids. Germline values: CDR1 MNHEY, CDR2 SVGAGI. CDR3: CASSWGGHNEQFF. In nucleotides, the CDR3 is TGTGCCAGCAGTTGGGGGGGTCACAATGAGCAGTTCTTC.

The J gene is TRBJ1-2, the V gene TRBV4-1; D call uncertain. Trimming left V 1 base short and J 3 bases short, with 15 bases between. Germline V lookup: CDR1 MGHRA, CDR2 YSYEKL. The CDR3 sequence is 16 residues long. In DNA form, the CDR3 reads TGCGCCAGCAGCCAAGTAAAAGGAGGACGGCACTATGGCTACACCTTC. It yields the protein CASSQVKGGRHYGYTF.

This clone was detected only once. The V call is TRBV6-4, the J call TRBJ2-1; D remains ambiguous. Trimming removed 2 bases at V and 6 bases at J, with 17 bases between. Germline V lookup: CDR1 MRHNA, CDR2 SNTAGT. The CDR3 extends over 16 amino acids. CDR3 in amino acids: CASSDRPLLGSNEQFF. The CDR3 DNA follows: TGTGCCAGCAGTGACAGGCCACTATTGGGAAGCAATGAGCAGTTCTTC.